This passage covers 16 T cell receptor beta chains from one sample sequenced in a study of early T cells in non-severe SARS-CoV-2 infection. Via MiXCR, TCRdb re-called the 5' RACE reads, giving one row per CDR3 protein. The repertoire consists of some 50,000 distinct CDR3 sequences, with 10% occurring once and the leading ten covering 4.5%. Sequenced: whole blood. The origin of the receptors is an adult who was a healthcare worker with PCR-confirmed SARS-CoV-2 infection or an uninfected control (not recorded which).

This clonotype has only a few counts. This sequence joins TRBV19 and TRBJ1-2; D is possibly TRBD1 (6 bases). The germline V and J ends were trimmed by 9 bases and 8 bases, with 16 bases remaining between them. The CDR3 length is 12 residues. CDR1 LNHDA and CDR2 SQIVND come from the germline V gene (reference sequence). The CDR3 here is CASRTGKSGYTF. As DNA, the CDR3 is TGTGCCAGCCGAACAGGGAAGTCAGGCTACACCTTC.

This clonotype was detected only a few times. V and J are TRBV20-1 and TRBJ1-5; D remains ambiguous. Trimming took 0 bases from V and 8 from J, leaving 8 bases between them. The V gene's germline CDR1 is DFQATT and CDR2 SNEGSKA (reference sequence). The CDR3 is 12 amino acids. CDR3 sequence (DNA): TGCAGTGCTAGAGAGGTTGATGAGCCCCAGCATTTT. This codes for CSAREVDEPQHF.

This clonotype appeared a few times. The chain has TRBV29-1 and TRBJ2-1; unclear D gene. The CDR3 loop spans 13 amino acids. CDR1 is SQVTM, CDR2 ANQGSEA, per germline. V was shortened by 5 bases and J by 4 bases, with 12 bases between the two germline ends. CDR3 sequence: CSVSTERYNEQFF. In nucleotides, the CDR3 is TGCAGCGTTTCAACTGAGCGATACAATGAGCAGTTCTTC.

The CDR3 reads CSVDGLARETQYF. The DNA for the CDR3 is TGCAGCGTTGATGGACTAGCGCGGGAGACCCAGTACTTC. The chain links TRBV29-1 to TRBJ2-5, with 9 positions matching TRBD2. The CDR3 sequence is 13 residues long. J gave up 5 bases and V 3 bases, and 4 bases lay outside the gene matches. From germline, CDR1 is SQVTM and CDR2 ANQGSEA.

This clonotype was detected ten times or more. This chain joins TRBV28 and TRBJ2-6; TRBD2 is a possible D gene (6 bases). Looked up from germline, CDR1 is MDHEN and CDR2 is SYDVKM. The V end was cut by 7 bases, the J end by 0 bases, with 10 bases between. This CDR3 spans 15 amino acids. In DNA form, the CDR3 reads TGTGCCAGCAACTTCGGGGGCTCTGGGGCCAACGTCCTGACTTTC. Protein product: CASNFGGSGANVLTF.

This clonotype was found many times. The chain has TRBV19 and TRBJ1-5; D might be TRBD1 (6 bases). The CDR3 is made up of 16 amino acids. The V gene's germline CDR1 is LNHDA and CDR2 SQIVND (reference sequence). Trimming removed 5 bases at V and 0 bases at J, with 14 bases between. The CDR3 here is CASSLGTSHSNQPQHF. Here the CDR3 DNA reads TGTGCCAGTAGTCTAGGGACAAGCCATAGCAATCAGCCCCAGCATTTT.

This clonotype was seen more than once but under ten times. The chain joins TRBV7-9 to TRBJ2-7; D is unclear. The V and J ends lost 5 bases and 6 bases respectively, with 14 bases between them. CDR1 and CDR2 (germline): SEHNR, FQNEAQ (reference sequence). The CDR3 sequence is 13 residues long. The CDR3 loop reads CASSPGPGGEQYF. In DNA, the CDR3 is TGTGCCAGCAGCCCCGGTCCGGGTGGCGAGCAGTACTTC.

The rearrangement joins TRBV7-6 to TRBJ2-2; D call uncertain. V was cut by 0 bases and J by 6 bases, with 2 bases left in between. CDR3 length: 12 residues. Germline V gives CDR1 SGHVS, CDR2 FNYEAQ. The CDR3 here is CASSLAPGELFF. The DNA of the CDR3 is TGTGCCAGCAGCTTAGCCCCCGGGGAGCTGTTTTTT.

This clonotype was observed many times. The V and J genes are TRBV29-1 and TRBJ1-4, with TRBD1 identical over 7 bases. The V segment lost 3 bases and the J segment 7 bases; nucleotides outside the gene matches: 5. This CDR3 has 13 residues. Germline-derived CDR1 and CDR2 are SQVTM and ANQGSEA. The CDR3 DNA follows: TGCAGCGTTGAGCGACAGGGTGGTGAAAAACTGTTTTTT. It yields the protein CSVERQGGEKLFF.

This clonotype has a handful of counts. The chain links TRBV29-1 to TRBJ2-7; D possibly matches TRBD1 or TRBD2 (5 bases each). V shed 4 bases and J shed 5 bases, with 6 bases lying between them. This CDR3 is 10 amino acids long. Germline V lookup: CDR1 SQVTM, CDR2 ANQGSEA. This CDR3 is CSVAGHEQYF. CDR3 sequence (DNA): TGCAGCGTTGCGGGGCACGAGCAGTACTTC.

This sequence joins TRBV14 and TRBJ2-1; TRBD2 aligns across 8 bases. Germline trimming cut 4 bases from V and 4 bases from J; bases unmatched to any gene: 9. The length of the CDR3 is 16 residues. Germline-derived CDR1 and CDR2 are SGHDN and FVKESK. CDR3 DNA: TGTGCCAGCAGCCGAGCGACTAGCGCGTCTTACAATGAGCAGTTCTTC. Its protein is CASSRATSASYNEQFF.

This clonotype came up many times. DNA for the CDR3: TGTGCCAGCAGTCCCAGCTATTCGTACCAAGAGACCCAGTACTTC. Its translation is CASSPSYSYQETQYF. The chain carries TRBV28 and TRBJ2-5; D gene ambiguous. V lost 5 bases, J lost 0 bases, and 13 bases lay in between. This CDR3 spans 15 amino acids. Germline V gene data show CDR1 as MDHEN and CDR2 as SYDVKM.

This chain uses TRBV24-1 with TRBJ2-7; possible D gene TRBD1, 5 bases. This CDR3 has 16 amino acids. From germline, CDR1 is KGHDR and CDR2 SFDVKD. The V end was cut by 5 bases, the J end by 0 bases, with 16 bases between. The chain's CDR3 is CATSASGKQNSYEQYF. The CDR3 DNA sequence: TGTGCCACCAGTGCGTCAGGGAAACAAAACTCCTACGAGCAGTACTTC.

About this clonotype itself: A much larger clone lies a single base off, so this may be a read error. The CDR3 carries no conserved terminal phenylalanine or tryptophan, so it likely arises from a read error. J is TRBJ2-7 and V is TRBV5-5; D remains unclear. Trimming stripped 6 bases from V and 3 bases from J, with 10 bases between. CDR1 is SGHKS, CDR2 YYEKEE, per germline (reference sequence). There are 12 residues in the CDR3. The CDR3 DNA sequence: TGTGCCAGCACCCAGACCCACTACGAGCAGTACTCC. Translating gives CASTQTHYEQYS.

There are many counts of this clonotype. The chain uses TRBV24-1 and TRBJ2-3, with TRBD2 identical over 8 bases. This CDR3 has 14 amino acids. The germline V gene encodes CDR1 KGHDR and CDR2 SFDVKD. V lost 8 bases and J lost 4; bases outside the gene matches: 7. CDR3 loop: CATTDRLASDTQYF. CDR3 nucleotide sequence: TGTGCCACCACCGACAGACTAGCGTCAGATACGCAGTATTTT.

The rearrangement joins TRBV7-2 to TRBJ2-1; D is possibly TRBD2 (5 bases). V was shortened by 5 bases and J by 9 bases, with 11 bases between the two germline ends. The CDR3 contains 12 residues. Germline V gene sequence: CDR1 SGHTA, CDR2 FQGNSA. The CDR3 DNA sequence: TGTGCCAGCAGCCAATACGCGGGTGAGCAGTTCTTC. It is translated as CASSQYAGEQFF. Using reference TRBV7-2 and TRBJ2-1 for the parts outside the CDR3, the full variable domain is GAGVSQSPSNKVTEKGKDVELRCDPISGHTALYWYRQSLGQGLEFLIYFQGNSAPDKSGLPSDRFSAERTGGSVSTLTIQRTQQEDSAVYLCASSQYAGEQFFGPGTRLTVL.